This TCR beta chain comes out of a study of CXCR3-negative and CXCR3-positive naive CD8 T cells. In terms of frequency, this clonotype is medium-sized (0.01 to 0.1%). The antigen is not known. Through 5' RACE with UMI labels, the TRB cDNA libraries were prepared. TCRdb reprocessed the 5' RACE reads and keeps a single row for each CDR3 protein, giving no DNA. This sample's clone table lists roughly 45,000 distinct CDR3 sequences. This CDR3 comprises 12 residues. Study outcomes and limitations: Both of the naive subsets showed about the same high diversity, but memory CD8+ cells had much less.

With 300,000 cells each, the CD8+ T cell subsets were individually sorted in triplicate. The chain is built from TRBV12-3 or TRBV12-4 and TRBJ2-1. The sequenced sample was naive CXCR3- CD8+ T cells from blood. The subset here: CD45RO-CCR7+CD27+CD95- naive CD8+ T cells lacking CXCR3 (TNR3-). This TCR derives from a human donor in good health. Some clones in this sample may be carry-over from other donors' samples. CDR3: CASSLSPIEQFF.